This T cell receptor beta chain stems from a study of OX40 agonist ivuxolimab in advanced cancers. Study-level background: Prior therapy, whether anti-PD-1, anti-PD-L1 or anti-CTLA-4, was allowed, and 35% to 40% had some.

Produced via immunoSEQ multiplex PCR; TCRdb's table is partial and in-frame only. The sample holds 65,000 to 75,000 clones, 92% seen once. The CDR3 has 14 amino acids. Germline V gene sequence: CDR1 SNHLY, CDR2 FYNNEI. Trimming removed 10 bases from V and 0 bases from J; junction bases left unmatched: 6. Source: CD4+ or CD8+ T cells sorted from blood, taken in a trial of the OX40 agonist ivuxolimab. This sequence originates from an adult with an advanced solid tumor such as melanoma, head and neck, liver or kidney cancer. This chain connects TRBV2 to TRBJ2-7; 10 bases align to TRBD2. CDR3 sequence: CATLAGASSYEQYF. The CDR3 DNA reads as TGTGCCACCCTAGCGGGAGCGAGCTCCTACGAGCAGTACTTC. Filled out from reference TRBV2 and TRBJ2-7, the complete variable domain reads EPEVTQTPSHQVTQMGQEVILRCVPISNHLYFYWYRQILGQKVEFLVSFYNNEISEKSEIFDDQFSVERPDGSNFTLKIRSTKLEDSAMYFCATLAGASSYEQYFGPGTRLTVT.